This note documents a single TCR beta chain sequence. Its recognized antigen is unknown. No base quality values were provided; no much bigger clone lies one nucleotide off. This sample was taken from a study of technical replicates of blood from several donors (TCRdb year 2017). Ends trimmed: V by 5 bases, J by 0 bases; bases unmatched to a gene: 8. Taken from the germline V gene, the CDR1 and CDR2 loops are SGHTA and FQGNSA. Including the terminal cysteine and phenylalanine, the CDR3 comprises 16 residues. The entry retains the CDR3 DNA only, 48 bases that are in frame from base 1. The library relied on the immunoSEQ multiplex PCR assay. TCRdb carries this immuneACCESS record with in-frame sequences only. Its versions omit some clonotypes, under half of them owing to an unresolved V gene in the studies checked, with the rest unexplained. This sample holds around 86,000 clones; around 96% were observed only once. Jointly, the top ten make up around 0.2% of the sample.

Sequencing was done on a sample of T cells isolated from PBMCs. The TCR originated in a human donor in good health. The chain couples TRBV7-2 to TRBJ2-7; TRBD2 matches 9 bases in the middle. The CDR3 protein: CASSAVAGVISYEQYF. The nucleotide sequence is TGTGCCAGCAGCGCGGTAGCGGGAGTCATCTCCTACGAGCAGTACTTC.